The subject of this entry is one TCR beta chain. Germline CDR1 is GTSNPN and CDR2 is SVGIG (reference sequence). This CDR3 has 13 residues. V was cut by 2 bases and J by 5 bases, with 12 bases left in between. When the RNA was reverse transcribed, random hexamers were used with an input of about 0.5 to 1 ug. TCRdb reprocessed the immunoSEQ multiplex PCR reads via MiXCR and lists one record per CDR3 protein. The profile shows about 140,000 distinct CDR3 sequences, roughly 94% of them singletons. This sample is drawn from a study of CD8 T cells in Susac syndrome. This sequence was found in a human donor in good health. The sequenced sample was CD4+ T cells from PBMCs. The chain joins TRBV30 to TRBJ1-2; D uncertain. The CDR3 coding sequence is TGTGCCTGGAGTCCGGGTCGGTCATATGGCTACACCTTC. Its protein product is CAWSPGRSYGYTF.